Here is one T cell receptor beta chain with its context. What it binds is not known. These data come from a study of Tregs in tolerant kidney transplant recipients. There are 16 residues in the CDR3. With 0 bases clipped from V and 6 bases from J, the junction kept 6 bases outside the gene matches. Germline lookup yields CDR1 SGHDT and CDR2 YYEEEE. Clones were read by immunoSEQ multiplex PCR, and TCRdb kept only the in-frame ones, dropping some. The data hold some 60,000 clones, with around 80% observed a single time. Whole-study results and caveats: Biological reproducibility was not directly addressed, but technical replication error appeared minimal.

Sequencing used CD4+ T cells from blood. The V call is TRBV5-6, the J call TRBJ2-1, with TRBD2 identical over 10 bases. The TCR sequence derives from a human donor in good health. As DNA, the CDR3 is TGTGCCAGCAGCTTGGGTTGGACTAGCGGTACCAATGAGCAGTTCTTC. Translating it yields CASSLGWTSGTNEQFF.